The T cell receptor (beta chain) under discussion was sequenced for a study of beta chain features in type 1 diabetes. General observations from the study: Across all four CD4+ subsets, people with type 1 diabetes showed modestly shorter TCRB CDR3s. Fewer insertions but more deletions were seen at VDJ junctions in type 1 diabetes patients. The naive, central memory and Treg TCRB repertoires showed an apparent similarity that was greater among patients than among healthy donors.

With regard to this clone: What it binds is unknown.

By way of CD45RO/CCR7/CD25/CD127/CD95/CD27, the CD4+ regulatory, stem cell-like memory, central memory and naive cells were sorted. Isolated RNA was reverse transcribed in full, so expressed TCRB transcripts were sequenced. TCRdb's table, derived via immunoSEQ multiplex PCR, lists solely in-frame clones and lacks some. Among 630,000 or so clones listed, over 12% were seen once. The sample comprised naive CD4+ T cells from blood. The TCR comes from a young man with type 1 diabetes.

The CDR3 spells CASSSAGAVTDTQYF. The CDR3 region has the DNA TGTGCCAGCAGCTCAGCGGGAGCCGTCACAGATACGCAGTATTTT. The chain employs TRBV7-6 and TRBJ2-3; 8 nucleotides line up with TRBD2. CDR1 and CDR2 from the germline V gene are SGHVS and FNYEAQ. V lost 4 bases and J lost 2; bases outside the gene matches: 5. The CDR3 runs to 15 residues.